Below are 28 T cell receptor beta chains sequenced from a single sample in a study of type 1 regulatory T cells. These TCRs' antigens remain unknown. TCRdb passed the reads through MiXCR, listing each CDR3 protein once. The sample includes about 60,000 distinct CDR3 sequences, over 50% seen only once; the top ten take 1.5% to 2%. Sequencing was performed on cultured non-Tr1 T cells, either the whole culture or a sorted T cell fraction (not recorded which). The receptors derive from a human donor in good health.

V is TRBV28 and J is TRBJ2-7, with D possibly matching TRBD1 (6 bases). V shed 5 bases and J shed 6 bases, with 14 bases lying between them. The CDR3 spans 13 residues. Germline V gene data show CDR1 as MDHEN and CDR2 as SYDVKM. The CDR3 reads CASSLTGPGEQYF. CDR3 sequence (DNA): TGTGCCAGCAGTCTGACAGGCCCAGGCGAGCAGTACTTC.

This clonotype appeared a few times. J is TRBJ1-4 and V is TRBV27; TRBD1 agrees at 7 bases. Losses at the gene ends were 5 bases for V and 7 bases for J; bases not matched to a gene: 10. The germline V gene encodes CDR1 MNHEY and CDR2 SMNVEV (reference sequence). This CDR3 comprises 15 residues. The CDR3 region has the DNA TGTGCCAGCAGTCTAGCCGGGACAGCCGGTGAAAAACTGTTTTTT. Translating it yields CASSLAGTAGEKLFF.

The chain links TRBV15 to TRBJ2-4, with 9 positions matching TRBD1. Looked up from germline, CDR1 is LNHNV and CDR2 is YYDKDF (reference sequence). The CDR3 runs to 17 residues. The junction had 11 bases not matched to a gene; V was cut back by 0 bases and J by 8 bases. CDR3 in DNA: TGTGCCACCAGCAGAGATAGACAGGGGGGATTTGTGGACATTCAGTACTTC. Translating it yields CATSRDRQGGFVDIQYF.

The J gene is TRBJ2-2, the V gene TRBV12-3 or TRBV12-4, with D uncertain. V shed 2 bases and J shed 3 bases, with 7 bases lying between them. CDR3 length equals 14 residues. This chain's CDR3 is CASSLYTYTGELFF. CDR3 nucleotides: TGTGCCAGCAGTTTATACACCTACACCGGGGAGCTGTTTTTT.

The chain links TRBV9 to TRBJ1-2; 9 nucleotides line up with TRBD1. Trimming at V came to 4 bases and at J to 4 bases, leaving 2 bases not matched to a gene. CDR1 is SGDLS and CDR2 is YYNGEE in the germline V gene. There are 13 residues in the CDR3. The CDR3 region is CASSWDRAYGYTF. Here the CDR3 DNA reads TGTGCCAGCAGCTGGGACAGGGCCTATGGCTACACCTTC.

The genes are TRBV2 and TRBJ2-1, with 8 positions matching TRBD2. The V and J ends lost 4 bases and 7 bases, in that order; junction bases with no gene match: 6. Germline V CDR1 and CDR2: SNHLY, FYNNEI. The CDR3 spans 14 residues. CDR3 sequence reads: CASSGETSGNEQFF. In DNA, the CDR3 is TGTGCCAGCAGTGGGGAAACTAGCGGTAATGAGCAGTTCTTC.

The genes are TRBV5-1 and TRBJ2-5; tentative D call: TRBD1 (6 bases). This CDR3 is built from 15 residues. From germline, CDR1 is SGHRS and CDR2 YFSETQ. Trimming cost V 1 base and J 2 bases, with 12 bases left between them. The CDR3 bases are TGCGCCAGCAGCTTGTACCCGGGACAACAAGAGACCCAGTACTTC. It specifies CASSLYPGQQETQYF.

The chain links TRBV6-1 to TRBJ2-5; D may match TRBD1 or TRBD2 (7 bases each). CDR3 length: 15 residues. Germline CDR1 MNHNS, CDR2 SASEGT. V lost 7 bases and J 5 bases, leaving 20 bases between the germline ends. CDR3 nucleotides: TGTGCCAGCATTCCAGACGCAGGGGGGGGGGAGACCCAGTACTTC. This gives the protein CASIPDAGGGETQYF.

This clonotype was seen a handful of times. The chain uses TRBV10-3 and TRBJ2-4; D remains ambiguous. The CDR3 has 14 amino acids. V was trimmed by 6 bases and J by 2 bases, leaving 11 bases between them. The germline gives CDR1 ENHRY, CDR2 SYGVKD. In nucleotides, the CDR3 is TGTGCCATCAGGGACGGTGGGACCAAAAACATTCAGTACTTC. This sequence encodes CAIRDGGTKNIQYF.

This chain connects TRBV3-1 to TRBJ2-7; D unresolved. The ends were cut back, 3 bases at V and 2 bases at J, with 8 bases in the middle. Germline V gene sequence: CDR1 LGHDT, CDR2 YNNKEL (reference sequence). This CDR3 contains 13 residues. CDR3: CASSHLSPYEQYF. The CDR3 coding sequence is TGTGCCAGCAGCCACCTGTCCCCCTACGAGCAGTACTTC.

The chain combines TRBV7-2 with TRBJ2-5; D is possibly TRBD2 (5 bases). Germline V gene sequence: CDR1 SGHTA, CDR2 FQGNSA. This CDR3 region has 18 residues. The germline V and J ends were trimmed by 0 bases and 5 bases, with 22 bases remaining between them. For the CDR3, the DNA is TGTGCCAGCAGCTTAGCGCTAGAAGCGACCGCCGGGGTGGAGACCCAGTACTTC. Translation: CASSLALEATAGVETQYF.

The CDR3 DNA reads as TGTGCCAGCAGGGACCCGGGAAGTGGCTCGACCCAGTACTTC. Translating it yields CASRDPGSGSTQYF. The V and J genes are TRBV7-9 and TRBJ2-5; D perhaps matches TRBD2 (5 bases). This CDR3 has 14 residues. Germline V gene sequence: CDR1 SEHNR, CDR2 FQNEAQ (reference sequence). The V gene lost 6 bases and the J gene lost 7 bases, with 18 bases spanning the gap.

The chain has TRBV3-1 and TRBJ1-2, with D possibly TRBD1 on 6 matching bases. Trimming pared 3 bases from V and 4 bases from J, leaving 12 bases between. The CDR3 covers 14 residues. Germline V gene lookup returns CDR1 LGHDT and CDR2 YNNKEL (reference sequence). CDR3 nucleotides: TGTGCCAGCAGCCAGAACACAGGGACCTATGGCTACACCTTC. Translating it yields CASSQNTGTYGYTF.

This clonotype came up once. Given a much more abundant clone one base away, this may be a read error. Here the CDR3 DNA reads TGTGCCAGCAGGCTATCCCTACTGGGACTAAGCGGGAGGGGTAACCAAGAGACCCAGTACTTC. It is translated as CASRLSLLGLSGRGNQETQYF. This chain links TRBV12-3 or TRBV12-4 with TRBJ2-5; the match to TRBD2 covers 10 bases. J gave up 0 bases and V 6 bases, and 22 bases lay outside the gene matches. This CDR3 contains 21 residues.

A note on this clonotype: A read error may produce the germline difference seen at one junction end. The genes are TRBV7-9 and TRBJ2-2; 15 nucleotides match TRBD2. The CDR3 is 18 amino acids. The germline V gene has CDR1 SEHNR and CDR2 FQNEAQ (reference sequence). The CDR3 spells CASRPPGLAGGLSREMFF. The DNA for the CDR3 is TGTGCCAGCAGGCCACCGGGACTAGCGGGAGGTTTATCCAGGGAGATGTTTTTT.

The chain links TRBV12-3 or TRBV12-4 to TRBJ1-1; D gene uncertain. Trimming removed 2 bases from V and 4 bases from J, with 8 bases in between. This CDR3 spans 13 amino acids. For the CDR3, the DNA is TGTGCCAGCAGTTTATCCTCCAGCACTGAAGCTTTCTTT. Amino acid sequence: CASSLSSSTEAFF.

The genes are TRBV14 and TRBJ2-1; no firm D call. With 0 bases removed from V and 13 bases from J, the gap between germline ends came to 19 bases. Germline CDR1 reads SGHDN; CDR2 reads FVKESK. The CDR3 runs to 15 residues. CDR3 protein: CASSQDYASVGLQFF. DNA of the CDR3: TGTGCCAGCAGCCAAGATTACGCCAGCGTAGGGCTACAGTTCTTC.

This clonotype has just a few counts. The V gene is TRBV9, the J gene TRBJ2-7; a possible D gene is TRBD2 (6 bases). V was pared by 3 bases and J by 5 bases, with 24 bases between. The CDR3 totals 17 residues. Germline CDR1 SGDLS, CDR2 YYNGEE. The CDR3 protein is CASSDEGGPGLGHEQYF. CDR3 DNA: TGTGCCAGCAGCGACGAAGGAGGACCGGGACTTGGCCACGAGCAGTACTTC.

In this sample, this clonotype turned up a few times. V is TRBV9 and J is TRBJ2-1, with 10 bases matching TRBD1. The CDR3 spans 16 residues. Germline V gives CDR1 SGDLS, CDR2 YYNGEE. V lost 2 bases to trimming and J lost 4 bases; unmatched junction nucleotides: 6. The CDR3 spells CASSVDTGQGYNEQFF. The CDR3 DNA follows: TGTGCCAGCAGCGTCGACACGGGACAGGGGTACAATGAGCAGTTCTTC.

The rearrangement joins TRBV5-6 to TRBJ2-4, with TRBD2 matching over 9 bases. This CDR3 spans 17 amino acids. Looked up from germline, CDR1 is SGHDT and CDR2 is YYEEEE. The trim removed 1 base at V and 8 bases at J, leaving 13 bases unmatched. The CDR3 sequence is CASSLRLAGSAGDIQYF. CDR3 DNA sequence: TGTGCCAGCAGCTTGCGCCTAGCGGGATCCGCCGGGGACATTCAGTACTTC.

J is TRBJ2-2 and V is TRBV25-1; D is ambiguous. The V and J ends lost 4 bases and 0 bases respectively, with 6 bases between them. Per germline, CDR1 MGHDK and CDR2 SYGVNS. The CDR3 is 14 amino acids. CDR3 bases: TGTGCCAGCAGTGGCTTCGCGAACACCGGGGAGCTGTTTTTT. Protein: CASSGFANTGELFF.

The CDR3 nucleotides are TGTGCCAGCTCACCTCGGGAGGGGGCGAATGAAGCTTTCTTT. It translates to CASSPREGANEAFF. The chain is built from TRBV18 and TRBJ1-1; TRBD1 matches 7 bases. Trimming at V came to 3 bases and at J to 7 bases, leaving 8 bases not matched to a gene. CDR3 length: 14 residues. Germline CDR1 KGHSH, CDR2 LQKENI.

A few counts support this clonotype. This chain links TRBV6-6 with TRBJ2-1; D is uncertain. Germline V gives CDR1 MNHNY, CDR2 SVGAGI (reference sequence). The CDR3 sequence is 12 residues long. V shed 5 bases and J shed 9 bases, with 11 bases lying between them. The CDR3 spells CASSPGVGEQFF. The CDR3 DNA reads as TGTGCCAGCAGTCCTGGCGTGGGTGAGCAGTTCTTC.

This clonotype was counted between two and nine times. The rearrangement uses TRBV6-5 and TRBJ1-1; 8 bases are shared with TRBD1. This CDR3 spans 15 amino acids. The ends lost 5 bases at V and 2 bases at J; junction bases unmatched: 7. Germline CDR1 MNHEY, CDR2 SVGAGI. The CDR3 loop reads CASSDLGQGNTEAFF. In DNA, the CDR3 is TGTGCCAGCAGTGATTTAGGACAGGGTAACACTGAAGCTTTCTTT.

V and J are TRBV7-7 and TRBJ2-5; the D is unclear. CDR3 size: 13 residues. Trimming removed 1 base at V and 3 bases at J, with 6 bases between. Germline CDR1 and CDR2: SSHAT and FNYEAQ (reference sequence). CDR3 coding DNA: TGTGCCAGCAGCTTAGGGCCTGAAGAGACCCAGTACTTC. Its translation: CASSLGPEETQYF.

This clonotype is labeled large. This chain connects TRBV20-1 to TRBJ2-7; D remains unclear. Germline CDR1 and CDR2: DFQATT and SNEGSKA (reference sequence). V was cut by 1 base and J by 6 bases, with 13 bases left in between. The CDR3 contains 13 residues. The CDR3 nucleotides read TGCAGTGCTAGAGGTGGGATGTTTGGCGAGCAGTACTTC. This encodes CSARGGMFGEQYF.

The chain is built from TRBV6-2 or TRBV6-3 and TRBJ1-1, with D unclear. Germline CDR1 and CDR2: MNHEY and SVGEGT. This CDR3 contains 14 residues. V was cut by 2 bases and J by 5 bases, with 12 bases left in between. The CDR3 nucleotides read TGTGCCAGCAGTTACGACTCTCACGGAACTGAAGCTTTCTTT. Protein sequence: CASSYDSHGTEAFF.

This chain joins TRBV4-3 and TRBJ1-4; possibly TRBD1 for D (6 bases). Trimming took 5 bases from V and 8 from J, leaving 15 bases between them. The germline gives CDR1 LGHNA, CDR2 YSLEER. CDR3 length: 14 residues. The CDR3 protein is CASSKDSIEEKLFF. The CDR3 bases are TGCGCCAGCAGCAAGGACAGTATTGAGGAAAAACTGTTTTTT.